The 13 T cell receptor beta chains below were found in one sample sequenced in a study of early stage breast cancer tumors. Sequencing used immunoSEQ multiplex PCR; TCRdb keeps in-frame clones, though not all of them. Here the sample spans 25,000 to 35,000 clones, more than 65% being singletons. Sequencing was done on a sample of blood. These receptors originate from a person aged 35-50 years with breast cancer.

This chain uses TRBV27 with TRBJ2-7; 9 bases fit TRBD1. CDR1 is MNHEY and CDR2 is SMNVEV in the germline V gene (reference sequence). Trimming removed 5 bases from V and 7 bases from J; junction bases left unmatched: 9. CDR3 length: 14 amino acids. CDR3 nucleotides: TGTGCCAGCAGTCCCCGGGACAGGGTAGGGGAGCAGTACTTC. Its protein product is CASSPRDRVGEQYF.

This chain links TRBV6-6 with TRBJ2-1; 14 bases are shared with TRBD2. V shed 10 bases and J 9 bases; nucleotides not matched to a gene: 11. The CDR3 runs 15 residues. CDR1 is MNHNY, CDR2 SVGAGI, per germline (reference sequence). CDR3 region: CATSGTSGSSVEQFF. The CDR3 DNA follows: TGTGCCACTTCCGGGACTAGCGGGAGTTCAGTTGAGCAGTTCTTC.

The CDR3 coding sequence is TGTGCCAGCAGCGTAGGTGGGACTAGCGGAATGCAAGAGACCCAGTACTTC. Translating gives CASSVGGTSGMQETQYF. V usage is TRBV9 and J usage is TRBJ2-5; 11 bases match TRBD2. The CDR3 contains 17 residues. Unmatched junction bases numbered 6, after V lost 0 bases and J lost 2 bases. Per the germline V gene, CDR1 is SGDLS and CDR2 is YYNGEE. The whole variable domain, filled in from reference TRBV9 and TRBJ2-5, reads DSGVTQTPKHLITATGQRVTLRCSPRSGDLSVYWYQQSLDQGLQFLIQYYNGEERAKGNILERFSAQQFPDLHSELNLSSLELGDSALYFCASSVGGTSGMQETQYFGPGTRLLVL.

The V gene is TRBV20-1, the J gene TRBJ1-2; D ambiguous. Per the germline V gene, CDR1 is DFQATT and CDR2 is SNEGSKA (reference sequence). Trimming cost V 6 bases and J 6 bases, with 11 bases left between them. CDR3 length: 11 residues. The CDR3 region has the DNA TGCAGTGCCCCAGTGGGGAATGGCTACACCTTC. It yields the protein CSAPVGNGYTF.

The chain employs TRBV7-9 and TRBJ2-3; 7 bases are shared with TRBD1. Germline CDR1 SEHNR, CDR2 FQNEAQ (reference sequence). The V segment lost 5 bases and the J segment 4 bases; nucleotides outside the gene matches: 3. The CDR3 contains 13 residues. Here the CDR3 DNA reads TGTGCCAGCAGCGAACAGGGGTCAGATACGCAGTATTTT. This translates into CASSEQGSDTQYF. Supplemented by reference TRBV7-9 and TRBJ2-3, the full variable domain reads DTGVSQNPRHKITKRGQNVTFRCDPISEHNRLYWYRQTLGQGPEFLTYFQNEAQLEKSRLLSDRFSAERPKGSFSTLEIQRTEQGDSAMYLCASSEQGSDTQYFGPGTRLTVL.

J is TRBJ2-7 and V is TRBV27, with 13 bases identical to TRBD2. The trim removed 5 bases at V and 3 bases at J, leaving 10 bases unmatched. The CDR3 totals 17 residues. CDR1 is MNHEY, CDR2 SMNVEV, per germline (reference sequence). CDR3 nucleotide sequence: TGTGCCAGCAGTCCTCGGGGGACTAGCGGGACCCTCTACGAGCAGTACTTC. This encodes CASSPRGTSGTLYEQYF.

V is TRBV9 and J is TRBJ1-5; maybe TRBD1 (6 bases). CDR3 length: 13 residues. Per the germline V gene, CDR1 is SGDLS and CDR2 is YYNGEE. V was cut by 0 bases and J by 5 bases, with 6 bases left in between. The CDR3 DNA reads TGTGCCAGCAGCGTAGAGGGGGATCAGCCCCAGCATTTT. It translates to CASSVEGDQPQHF.

The rearrangement joins TRBV21-1 to TRBJ1-2; TRBD1 is the table's D call, not checked against the DNA. TRBV21-1 is a pseudogene segment. The CDR3 spans 13 residues. The CDR3 sequence: CASYWTGGYGYTF. The CDR3 coding sequence is TGTGCCAGTTACTGGACAGGGGGATATGGCTACACCTTC.

V usage is TRBV4-3 and J usage is TRBJ2-2; 15 bases are shared with TRBD2. The CDR3 spans 18 residues. V was pared by 1 base and J by 4 bases, with 4 bases of the junction left unmatched. The germline CDR1 and CDR2 sequences are LGHNA and YSLEER. The DNA for the CDR3 is TGCGCCAGCAGCCAAGGGACTAGCGGGAGGGTCCCCACCGGGGAGCTGTTTTTT. Its translation: CASSQGTSGRVPTGELFF.

This clone showed up just a few times. This CDR3 is CASRKGRDTGELFF. The CDR3 nucleotides read TGTGCCAGTCGGAAGGGCAGGGACACCGGGGAGCTGTTTTTT. This rearrangement joins TRBV9 to TRBJ2-2; D is perhaps TRBD1 (5 bases). The CDR3 runs to 14 residues. Germline V gene lookup returns CDR1 SGDLS and CDR2 YYNGEE. V lost 8 bases to trimming and J lost 3 bases, with 14 bases between them.

The genes are TRBV7-3 and TRBJ2-1; 9 nucleotides align to TRBD1. Per the germline V gene, CDR1 is SGHTA and CDR2 is FQGTGA. Losses at the gene ends were 7 bases for V and 7 bases for J; bases not matched to a gene: 14. This CDR3 spans 16 amino acids. The CDR3 spells CASTLVPGQGLNEQFF. Here the CDR3 DNA reads TGTGCCAGCACCCTCGTCCCGGGACAGGGTCTGAATGAGCAGTTCTTC.

The chain joins TRBV21-1 to TRBJ2-3; TRBD1, the table's D call, lacks a check against the DNA. TRBV21-1 is tagged as a pseudogene. CDR3 size: 15 residues. CDR3 DNA sequence: TGTGCCAGCAGCTTCCCCGGGACAGGGACAGATACGCAGTATTTT. It specifies CASSFPGTGTDTQYF.

Only one count was recorded for this clone. The chain links TRBV5-1 to TRBJ2-7; D is undetermined. V gave up 4 bases and J gave up 2 bases, with 10 bases separating them. CDR3 length equals 13 residues. Germline loops: CDR1 SGHRS, CDR2 YFSETQ. The DNA for the CDR3 is TGCGCCAGCAGCCACAGTACCGCCTACGAGCAGTACTTC. Encoded protein: CASSHSTAYEQYF. The full variable domain, rest sourced from reference TRBV5-1 and TRBJ2-7, is KAGVTQTPRYLIKTRGQQVTLSCSPISGHRSVSWYQQTPGQGLQFLFEYFSETQRNKGNFPGRFSGRQFSNSRSEMNVSTLELGDSALYLCASSHSTAYEQYFGPGTRLTVT.